These 30 T cell receptor beta chains were all obtained from the same sample, sequenced in a study of response to subunit inactivated influenza vaccine. TCRdb recomputed calls from the RT-PCR reads with MiXCR, one row per CDR3 protein. The data contain 560,000 or so distinct CDR3 sequences, under 9% of them singletons. The starting material was PBMCs from blood, obtained less than 30 months after vaccination. Receptors originate from a man aged 50-75 years who received an inactivated influenza vaccine.

This clonotype showed up just a few times. This chain connects TRBV7-2 to TRBJ2-5; TRBD2 might be the D (5 bases). The CDR3 covers 14 residues. V shed 3 bases and J shed 4 bases, with 12 bases lying between them. Germline-derived CDR1 and CDR2 are SGHTA and FQGNSA. The CDR3 reads CASSFGIPGETQYF. In nucleotides, the CDR3 is TGTGCCAGCAGCTTCGGGATTCCTGGAGAGACCCAGTACTTC.

Remarks on this clonotype: At one of its ends the junction is not consistent with the germline gene, which may arise from a read error. The CDR3 spells CASCQVFVLRGQGPYEQYF. The CDR3 DNA follows: TGTGCCAGCTGCCAGGTTTTCGTACTCAGAGGACAGGGCCCCTACGAGCAGTACTTC. The chain combines TRBV3-1 with TRBJ2-7, with 8 bases that match TRBD1. Germline assignment: CDR1 LGHDT and CDR2 YNNKEL (reference sequence). The CDR3 loop spans 19 amino acids.

The chain has TRBV7-8 and TRBJ2-1; the match to TRBD2 covers 8 bases. Germline V lookup: CDR1 SGHVS, CDR2 FQNEAQ. J was trimmed by 4 bases and V by 5 bases; bases with no gene match: 19. The CDR3 is 19 residues long. This CDR3 reads CASSRLPGLGGSAYNEQFF. CDR3 sequence (DNA): TGTGCCAGCAGCCGACTCCCGGGACTAGGAGGAAGCGCGTACAATGAGCAGTTCTTC.

The chain is built from TRBV12-3 or TRBV12-4 and TRBJ1-3; weak D call: TRBD1 (6 bases). Between the trimmed V and J ends, which lost 6 bases and 0 bases, there was a span of 12 bases. CDR3 size: 15 residues. The CDR3 loop reads CASSWTVNSGNTIYF. The CDR3 nucleotides are TGTGCCAGCAGCTGGACAGTTAACTCTGGAAACACCATATATTTT.

At least ten counts were recorded for this clonotype. This chain connects TRBV24-1 to TRBJ2-1; D is unresolved. V was shortened by 4 bases and J by 4 bases, with 22 bases between the two germline ends. CDR1 and CDR2 from the germline V gene are KGHDR and SFDVKD. The CDR3 has 18 amino acids. CDR3 sequence: CATSDLKGRPGSYNEQFF. Here the CDR3 DNA reads TGTGCCACCAGTGACCTAAAGGGTAGGCCGGGCTCATACAATGAGCAGTTCTTC.

This clonotype was counted only a few times. The chain is built from TRBV7-2 and TRBJ1-5, with D unclear. Germline CDR1 and CDR2: SGHTA and FQGNSA. The V end lost 3 bases, the J end lost 3 bases, and 9 bases lay between the germline ends. The length of the CDR3 is 14 residues. The CDR3 nucleotides are TGTGCCAGCAGCTTTTCATCAATCAATCAGCCCCAGCATTTT. It is translated as CASSFSSINQPQHF.

This chain links TRBV6-1 with TRBJ2-7; 7 nucleotides line up with TRBD1. From germline, CDR1 is MNHNS and CDR2 SASEGT. The ends lost 6 bases at V and 0 bases at J; junction bases unmatched: 8. The length of the CDR3 is 15 residues. In DNA form, the CDR3 reads TGTGCCAGCAGACGAGGACAGGTGAGCTCCTACGAGCAGTACTTC. It translates to CASRRGQVSSYEQYF.

This clonotype was counted between two and nine times. The chain links TRBV11-1 to TRBJ2-1, with D possibly TRBD2 on 6 matching bases. Germline-derived CDR1 and CDR2 are SGHAT and FQDESV (reference sequence). Trimming took off 5 bases at V and 5 bases at J, with 16 bases between the two ends. This CDR3 is built from 15 residues. The CDR3 reads CASSGGAGSNNEQFF. The CDR3, as DNA: TGTGCCAGCAGCGGCGGGGCAGGGAGCAACAATGAGCAGTTCTTC.

This chain uses TRBV7-2 with TRBJ2-1; D unclear. Germline values: CDR1 SGHTA, CDR2 FQGNSA. The V end was cut by 4 bases, the J end by 9 bases, with 10 bases between. This CDR3 has 12 amino acids. This CDR3 reads CASSSSRSEQFF. The DNA of the CDR3 is TGTGCCAGCAGCTCCTCTAGGAGTGAGCAGTTCTTC.

The chain couples TRBV3-1 to TRBJ1-1, with D unresolved. The V gene lost 1 base and the J gene lost 1 base, with 4 bases spanning the gap. Per germline, CDR1 LGHDT and CDR2 YNNKEL (reference sequence). This CDR3 spans 13 amino acids. In DNA form, the CDR3 reads TGTGCCAGCAGCCAAGTTTGGAACACTGAAGCTTTCTTT. Its protein is CASSQVWNTEAFF. Full variable domain (rest looked up from reference TRBV3-1 and TRBJ1-1): DTAVSQTPKYLVTQMGNDKSIKCEQNLGHDTMYWYKQDSKKFLKIMFSYNNKELIINETVPNRFSPKSPDKAHLNLHINSLELGDSAVYFCASSQVWNTEAFFGQGTRLTVV.

There are many counts of this clonotype. V gene TRBV6-2 or TRBV6-3 combines with J gene TRBJ2-7; D is unresolved. This CDR3 has 13 amino acids. Trimming stripped 2 bases from V and 6 bases from J, with 11 bases between. CDR1 and CDR2 from the germline V gene are MNHEY and SVGEGT. The CDR3 here is CASSYGVSSEQYF. For the CDR3, the DNA is TGTGCCAGCAGTTACGGTGTGTCTAGCGAGCAGTACTTC.

This clonotype was detected a few times. This chain joins TRBV24-1 and TRBJ2-2, with D possibly TRBD1 on 6 matching bases. CDR1 KGHDR and CDR2 SFDVKD come from the germline V gene. CDR3 size: 18 residues. V was pared by 3 bases and J by 4 bases, with 20 bases between. The CDR3 spells CATSDVPNPRTATGELFF. The DNA of the CDR3 is TGTGCCACCAGTGATGTCCCTAACCCCCGGACAGCCACCGGGGAGCTGTTTTTT.

This clonotype was found a few times. The CDR3 here is CASGRWERGGYTF. Here the CDR3 DNA reads TGTGCCAGCGGCCGTTGGGAAAGGGGCGGCTACACCTTC. The V gene is TRBV7-2, the J gene TRBJ1-2; D perhaps matches TRBD1 (5 bases). CDR3 length: 13 amino acids. Germline V gene data show CDR1 as SGHTA and CDR2 as FQGNSA. V was clipped by 8 bases and J by 8 bases, with 18 bases between them.

The rearrangement links TRBV15 to TRBJ2-3; no clear D. This CDR3 spans 14 amino acids. V lost 0 bases to trimming and J lost 4 bases, with 8 bases between them. The germline V gene has CDR1 LNHNV and CDR2 YYDKDF (reference sequence). Here the CDR3 reads CATSRDLGPDTQYF. The CDR3 nucleotides are TGTGCCACCAGCAGAGATCTTGGGCCAGATACGCAGTATTTT. Using reference TRBV15 and TRBJ2-3 for the parts outside the CDR3, the full variable domain is DAMVIQNPRYQVTQFGKPVTLSCSQTLNHNVMYWYQQKSSQAPKLLFHYYDKDFNNEADTPDNFQSRRPNTSFCFLDIRSPGLGDTAMYLCATSRDLGPDTQYFGPGTRLTVL.

This clonotype has a count of ten or more. The rearrangement uses TRBV18 and TRBJ1-1; D is possibly TRBD1 (5 bases). Trimming shortened V by 3 bases and J by 2 bases, and 10 bases separated the two germline ends. Germline assignment: CDR1 KGHSH and CDR2 LQKENI. The CDR3 is 14 amino acids. CDR3 DNA sequence: TGTGCCAGCTCACCCCGACAGATAAACACTGAAGCTTTCTTT. Protein: CASSPRQINTEAFF. The full variable domain, its missing parts supplied by reference TRBV18 and TRBJ1-1, is NAGVMQNPRHLVRRRGQEARLRCSPMKGHSHVYWYRQLPEEGLKFMVYLQKENIIDESGMPKERFSAEFPKEGPSILRIQQVVRGDSAAYFCASSPRQINTEAFFGQGTRLTVV.

The chain joins TRBV20-1 to TRBJ2-5; TRBD2 aligns across 9 bases. The CDR3 contains 15 residues. Germline-derived CDR1 and CDR2 are DFQATT and SNEGSKA (reference sequence). The V gene end was trimmed by 4 bases and the J gene end by 2 bases; junction bases not matched to a gene: 8. CDR3 DNA: TGCAGTGCTATGGTGGCGGGGGGGGTTCAAGAGACCCAGTACTTC. Its protein product is CSAMVAGGVQETQYF.

The gene calls are TRBV6-2 or TRBV6-3 and TRBJ1-2; a possible D gene is TRBD1 (5 bases). Trimming left V 0 bases short and J 8 bases short, with 16 bases between. The CDR3 loop spans 15 amino acids. CDR1 and CDR2 from the germline V gene are MNHEY and SVGEGT. CDR3 sequence reads: CASSYSGAPGRGYTF. For the CDR3, the DNA is TGTGCCAGCAGTTACTCGGGCGCGCCGGGACGCGGCTACACCTTC.

V gene TRBV6-5 combines with J gene TRBJ2-1; D is undetermined. In germline, CDR1 is MNHEY, CDR2 SVGAGI. This CDR3 spans 14 amino acids. V shed 0 bases and J shed 3 bases, with 6 bases lying between them. The chain's CDR3 is CASSYSANYNEQFF. The DNA of the CDR3 is TGTGCCAGCAGTTACTCGGCAAACTACAATGAGCAGTTCTTC.

There are a few counts of this clonotype. This chain links TRBV24-1 with TRBJ2-1; tentatively, D is TRBD1 or TRBD2 (5 bases each). Germline loops: CDR1 KGHDR, CDR2 SFDVKD. The CDR3 loop spans 16 amino acids. V was cut by 3 bases and J by 4 bases, with 15 bases left in between. The DNA for the CDR3 is TGTGCCACCAGTGATGTACGGGACGCCGGGTACAATGAGCAGTTCTTC. This sequence encodes CATSDVRDAGYNEQFF.

This clonotype was counted only a few times. This chain connects TRBV11-2 to TRBJ1-2, with 12 bases fitting TRBD1. With 5 bases clipped from V and 7 bases from J, the junction kept 5 bases outside the gene matches. The germline gives CDR1 SGHAT, CDR2 FQNNGV. The CDR3 has 14 residues. The CDR3: CASSARDRGPGYTF. The DNA for the CDR3 is TGTGCCAGCAGCGCCCGGGACAGGGGGCCTGGCTACACCTTC.

This clonotype appeared a few times. The chain couples TRBV11-3 to TRBJ2-1; the D call may be TRBD1 or TRBD2 (5 bases each). CDR1 SGHNT and CDR2 YENEEA come from the germline V gene. CDR3 length equals 15 residues. Trimming took off 6 bases at V and 4 bases at J, with 16 bases between the two ends. The CDR3: CASSHSRGPYNEQFF. The CDR3 nucleotides are TGTGCCAGCAGTCATTCGAGGGGCCCATACAATGAGCAGTTCTTC.

This clonotype turned up a few times. The gene calls are TRBV20-1 and TRBJ2-2; D call uncertain. The CDR3 sequence is 12 residues long. V was clipped by 3 bases and J by 6 bases, with 8 bases between them. The germline V gene has CDR1 DFQATT and CDR2 SNEGSKA (reference sequence). The CDR3 is CSASAGPGELFF. The CDR3 coding sequence is TGCAGTGCTAGTGCTGGGCCCGGGGAGCTGTTTTTT.

There are a few counts of this clonotype. The chain carries TRBV6-5 and TRBJ1-6; 10 nucleotides agree with TRBD1. The CDR3 contains 15 residues. Germline lookup yields CDR1 MNHEY and CDR2 SVGAGI. V was pared by 0 bases and J by 7 bases, with 0 bases of the junction left unmatched. CDR3 sequence (DNA): TGTGCCAGCAGTTACTCGGGACAGGGGAATTCACCCCTCCACTTT. This sequence encodes CASSYSGQGNSPLHF.

The J gene is TRBJ2-7, the V gene TRBV10-3, with TRBD1 matching 8 bases. The CDR3 has 12 residues. CDR1 and CDR2 from the germline V gene are ENHRY and SYGVKD. V lost 11 bases, J lost 5 bases, and 8 bases stayed unmatched. The CDR3 loop reads CAAGGQVDEQYF. CDR3 coding DNA: TGTGCCGCAGGGGGACAGGTCGACGAGCAGTACTTC.

This chain joins TRBV2 and TRBJ2-5; unclear D gene. The CDR3 has 13 residues. Trimming cost V 7 bases and J 1 base, with 10 bases left between them. Germline CDR1 is SNHLY and CDR2 is FYNNEI. The CDR3 sequence: CASTRVSQETQYF. The CDR3 nucleotides read TGTGCCAGCACACGGGTTTCCCAAGAGACCCAGTACTTC.

The chain recombines TRBV24-1 with TRBJ2-1; 13 nucleotides align to TRBD2. Germline assignment: CDR1 KGHDR and CDR2 SFDVKD. The CDR3 totals 18 residues. J lost 7 bases, V lost 4 bases, and 12 bases had no gene match. CDR3 coding DNA: TGTGCCACCAGTGAAGTAGGGACTAGCGGGATGTTGGGGAATGAGCAGTTCTTC. Protein sequence: CATSEVGTSGMLGNEQFF.

This clonotype was detected ten times or more. The chain recombines TRBV7-2 with TRBJ2-7, with TRBD1 identical over 9 bases. CDR1 and CDR2 (germline): SGHTA, FQGNSA. CDR3 length: 13 residues. J lost 4 bases, V lost 5 bases, and 3 bases had no gene match. The CDR3 coding sequence is TGTGCCAGCAGCCCGACAGGGGGTTACGAGCAGTACTTC. Translation gives CASSPTGGYEQYF. Filled out from reference TRBV7-2 and TRBJ2-7, the complete variable domain reads GAGVSQSPSNKVTEKGKDVELRCDPISGHTALYWYRQSLGQGLEFLIYFQGNSAPDKSGLPSDRFSAERTGGSVSTLTIQRTQQEDSAVYLCASSPTGGYEQYFGPGTRLTVT.

The CDR3 coding sequence is TGTGCCAGCGGAACGGCAGATACGCAGTATTTT. Its protein product is CASGTADTQYF. The rearrangement uses TRBV6-4 and TRBJ2-3, with no clear D. V lost 8 bases and J 4 bases, leaving 7 bases between the germline ends. This CDR3 has 11 amino acids. Germline-derived CDR1 and CDR2 are MRHNA and SNTAGT.

The chain couples TRBV12-3 or TRBV12-4 to TRBJ2-2; D remains unclear. The CDR3 runs to 16 residues. With 5 bases removed from V and 1 base from J, the gap between germline ends came to 14 bases. The CDR3 reads CASSIPFRRNTGELFF. CDR3 bases: TGTGCCAGCAGTATACCCTTCAGGAGGAACACCGGGGAGCTGTTTTTT.

This clonotype was counted a few times. The chain uses TRBV20-1 and TRBJ1-1; D might be TRBD1 (6 bases). V was clipped by 5 bases and J by 1 base, with 14 bases between them. Germline CDR1 is DFQATT and CDR2 is SNEGSKA (reference sequence). The CDR3 runs 14 residues. CDR3 sequence reads: CSAREGGGNTEAFF. DNA of the CDR3: TGCAGTGCTCGCGAAGGGGGGGGGAACACTGAAGCTTTCTTT.